The sequence of this TCR beta chain was determined in a study of beta chain features in type 1 diabetes. Broader study findings: Lower insertion and higher deletion counts appeared at VDJ junctions in type 1 diabetes patients. Among all four CD4+ subsets, Type 1 diabetes patients had TCRB CDR3s that were moderately but significantly shorter.

With regard to this clone: The target antigen is unknown.

Sequencing targeted expressed TCRB transcripts, as all isolated RNA had been reverse transcribed. Read counts averaged about 3.57 million for samples of naive, central memory and regulatory T cells. Some clones are missing from TCRdb's copy, which holds only in-frame ones; the method was immunoSEQ multiplex PCR. The data show 600,000 to 700,000 clones, 9.5% to 15% seen once. The germline V gene encodes CDR1 MNHNS and CDR2 SASEGT. CDR3 length: 14 amino acids. The V gene lost 6 bases and the J gene lost 6 bases, with 15 bases spanning the gap. CD45RO/CCR7/CD25/CD127/CD95/CD27 sorting isolated CD4+ naive, central memory, regulatory and stem cell-like memory cells.

The sequence came from a man aged 30-40 years with type 1 diabetes. Sequencing input: naive CD4+ T cells from blood. The chain employs TRBV6-1 and TRBJ1-5; no reliable D call. Here the CDR3 reads CASRAAEVSQPQHF. The DNA for the CDR3 is TGTGCCAGCAGGGCGGCTGAGGTCAGTCAGCCCCAGCATTTT.